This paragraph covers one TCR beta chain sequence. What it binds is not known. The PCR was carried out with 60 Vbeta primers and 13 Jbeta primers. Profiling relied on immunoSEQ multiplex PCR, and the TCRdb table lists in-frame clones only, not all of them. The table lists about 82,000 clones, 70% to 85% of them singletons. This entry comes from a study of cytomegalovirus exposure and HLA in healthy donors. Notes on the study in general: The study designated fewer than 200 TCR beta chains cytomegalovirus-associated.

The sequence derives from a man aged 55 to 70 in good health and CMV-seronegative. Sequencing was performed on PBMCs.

CDR3 DNA: TGTGCCAGCAGGGGCGGGATCCTCAACTCCTACGAGCAGTACTTC. Amino acid sequence: CASRGGILNSYEQYF. The chain couples TRBV6-5 to TRBJ2-7, with D possibly being TRBD2 (6 bases). Trimming left V 6 bases short and J 0 bases short, with 15 bases between. CDR1 and CDR2 (germline): MNHEY, SVGAGI. The CDR3 sequence is 15 residues long.